The 31 T cell receptor beta chains below were found in one sample sequenced in a study of vaccination and CD4 T cells after COVID-19. TCRdb re-analysed the PCR reads in MiXCR, keeping a single row per CDR3 protein. The profile shows 20,000 or so distinct CDR3 sequences, about 60% of them singletons. The sequenced sample was CD4+ T cells from blood, obtained before SARS-CoV-2 vaccination. The receptor set was obtained from a human donor who had recovered from COVID-19.

The rearrangement links TRBV7-9 to TRBJ2-7; TRBD1 agrees at 8 bases. The junction had 9 bases not matched to a gene; V was cut back by 3 bases and J by 2 bases. Per the germline V gene, CDR1 is SEHNR and CDR2 is FQNEAQ (reference sequence). CDR3 length: 16 amino acids. The CDR3 DNA is TGTGCCAGCAGCTTTCCAGGGACAGGTCTAACCTACGAGCAGTACTTC. This codes for CASSFPGTGLTYEQYF.

The chain couples TRBV10-3 to TRBJ1-2, with 9 positions matching TRBD1. This CDR3 has 13 amino acids. Germline values: CDR1 ENHRY, CDR2 SYGVKD. V lost 4 bases and J lost 5; bases outside the gene matches: 2. The CDR3, as DNA: TGTGCCATCAGTGCAGGACAGGGGTATGGCTACACCTTC. The encoded protein is CAISAGQGYGYTF.

The gene calls are TRBV27 and TRBJ2-1, with D possibly matching TRBD2 (5 bases). There are 14 residues in the CDR3. Trimming left V 7 bases short and J 0 bases short, with 10 bases between. Germline V gives CDR1 MNHEY, CDR2 SMNVEV (reference sequence). The CDR3 DNA reads as TGTGCCAGCAACAGCGGAAGCTCCTACAATGAGCAGTTCTTC. Protein sequence: CASNSGSSYNEQFF.

This clonotype occurred a few times. This chain joins TRBV29-1 and TRBJ1-2; maybe TRBD1 (5 bases). The germline V gene encodes CDR1 SQVTM and CDR2 ANQGSEA. V shed 4 bases and J shed 3 bases, with 12 bases lying between them. This CDR3 spans 13 amino acids. The CDR3 sequence is CSVGLGPHYGYTF. DNA for the CDR3: TGCAGCGTTGGATTGGGACCCCACTATGGCTACACCTTC. The full variable domain, completed using reference TRBV29-1 and TRBJ1-2, is SAVISQKPSRDICQRGTSLTIQCQVDSQVTMMFWYRQQPGQSLTLIATANQGSEATYESGFVIDKFPISRPNLTFSTLTVSNMSPEDSSIYLCSVGLGPHYGYTFGSGTRLTVV.

The V and J genes are TRBV10-3 and TRBJ2-1; 9 bases line up with TRBD1. V lost 7 bases, J lost 7 bases, and 5 bases stayed unmatched. Germline CDR1 is ENHRY and CDR2 is SYGVKD. The CDR3 consists of 13 residues. The CDR3 DNA is TGTGCCATCACGCCGACAGGGGGTAATGAGCAGTTCTTC. Its translation is CAITPTGGNEQFF.

The chain is built from TRBV27 and TRBJ1-1; D possibly corresponds to TRBD1 (6 bases). V was cut by 3 bases and J by 6 bases, with 17 bases left in between. The CDR3 sequence is 15 residues long. Germline-derived CDR1 and CDR2 are MNHEY and SMNVEV (reference sequence). Written as DNA, the CDR3 is TGTGCCAGCAGTTTGAGGCCCCAGGGGATCGCTGAAGCTTTCTTT. Its translation is CASSLRPQGIAEAFF.

J is TRBJ2-1 and V is TRBV4-2, with 7 bases fitting TRBD2. The CDR3 totals 16 residues. Losses at the gene ends were 4 bases for V and 6 bases for J; bases not matched to a gene: 12. CDR1 is LGHNA, CDR2 YNFKEQ, per germline. The CDR3 is CASSRSGTTPFNEQFF. CDR3 sequence (DNA): TGTGCCAGCAGCCGCTCCGGGACTACACCTTTCAATGAGCAGTTCTTC.

V gene TRBV28 combines with J gene TRBJ2-7; D possibly corresponds to TRBD1 (7 bases). Looked up from germline, CDR1 is MDHEN and CDR2 is SYDVKM. Trimming removed 2 bases from V and 7 bases from J, with 12 bases in between. The CDR3 extends over 13 amino acids. CDR3 coding DNA: TGTGCCAGCAGTTTAGCAGGGGGGCGGGAGCAGTACTTC. The encoded protein is CASSLAGGREQYF.

The genes are TRBV20-1 and TRBJ1-2; D might be TRBD1 (6 bases). Trimming removed 5 bases from V and 1 base from J, with 8 bases in between. CDR3 length equals 12 residues. Per germline, CDR1 DFQATT and CDR2 SNEGSKA (reference sequence). The CDR3 DNA follows: TGCAGTGCTTCGGACAGTAACTATGGCTACACCTTC. Residues: CSASDSNYGYTF.

V usage is TRBV27 and J usage is TRBJ2-1; D is unclear. The CDR3 consists of 13 residues. Germline V gene lookup returns CDR1 MNHEY and CDR2 SMNVEV (reference sequence). V lost 6 bases and J lost 2, with 8 bases in between. CDR3 DNA: TGTGCCAGCAGCCCGGGCGCCTACAATGAGCAGTTCTTC. This encodes CASSPGAYNEQFF.

The sample holds a few counts of this clonotype. The chain is built from TRBV6-5 and TRBJ1-1; D remains ambiguous. CDR1 is MNHEY, CDR2 SVGAGI, per germline. V dropped 0 bases and J dropped 4 bases, with 6 bases sitting between them. This CDR3 comprises 13 residues. The CDR3 DNA is TGTGCCAGCAGTTACTCTGAATCCACTGAAGCTTTCTTT. Protein sequence: CASSYSESTEAFF.

The chain combines TRBV15 with TRBJ2-3, with TRBD2 identical over 8 bases. Trimming removed 0 bases from V and 3 bases from J; junction bases left unmatched: 8. This CDR3 spans 17 amino acids. Germline CDR1 LNHNV, CDR2 YYDKDF (reference sequence). The CDR3 coding sequence is TGTGCCACCAGCAGAGATCTCGGGGGGGGCGCGACAGATACGCAGTATTTT. Translated: CATSRDLGGGATDTQYF.

This clonotype was counted only a few times. The chain links TRBV20-1 to TRBJ2-4; 12 bases are a match to TRBD2. Per the germline V gene, CDR1 is DFQATT and CDR2 is SNEGSKA (reference sequence). The V and J ends lost 6 bases and 8 bases, in that order; junction bases with no gene match: 23. This CDR3 region has 19 residues. DNA of the CDR3: TGCAGTGCCCCCCGGGCTCTAGCGGGAGGGGATCTAGCCGGAGACATTCAGTACTTC. Residues: CSAPRALAGGDLAGDIQYF.

This clonotype occurred once. V and J are TRBV27 and TRBJ2-7; 12 bases match TRBD2. The CDR3 covers 15 residues. From germline, CDR1 is MNHEY and CDR2 SMNVEV (reference sequence). Trimming removed 6 bases from V and 3 bases from J; junction bases left unmatched: 6. This CDR3 is CASSWTSGVGYEQYF. Here the CDR3 DNA reads TGTGCCAGCAGCTGGACTAGCGGGGTGGGCTACGAGCAGTACTTC.

The chain recombines TRBV29-1 with TRBJ2-5, with D unresolved. Trimming removed 4 bases from V and 2 bases from J, with 8 bases in between. This CDR3 region has 12 residues. Looked up from germline, CDR1 is SQVTM and CDR2 is ANQGSEA. The CDR3: CSVGRVQETQYF. The DNA for the CDR3 is TGCAGCGTTGGCCGGGTGCAAGAGACCCAGTACTTC.

This clonotype has just a few counts. This chain uses TRBV7-6 with TRBJ2-2; TRBD1 aligns across 8 bases. V gave up 5 bases and J gave up 3 bases; unmatched junction bases: 5. The CDR3 is made up of 15 amino acids. Looked up from germline, CDR1 is SGHVS and CDR2 is FNYEAQ. CDR3 sequence: CASSRRGRDTGELFF. CDR3 nucleotide sequence: TGTGCCAGCAGCCGCAGGGGGCGCGACACCGGGGAGCTGTTTTTT.

This chain links TRBV29-1 with TRBJ2-5; 12 bases are a match to TRBD2. The CDR3 length is 14 residues. Per germline, CDR1 SQVTM and CDR2 ANQGSEA. The V and J ends lost 6 bases and 3 bases, in that order; junction bases with no gene match: 5. CDR3 bases: TGCAGCGTACTAGCGGGAGGCCCCGAAGAGACCCAGTACTTC. Its translation is CSVLAGGPEETQYF.

The chain is built from TRBV6-5 and TRBJ2-2, with D perhaps matching TRBD2 (5 bases). The germline CDR1 and CDR2 sequences are MNHEY and SVGAGI. This CDR3 contains 13 residues. Between the trimmed V and J ends, which lost 4 bases and 5 bases, there was a span of 8 bases. CDR3 nucleotide sequence: TGTGCCAGCAGTTCTCCGGGGACCGGGGAGCTGTTTTTT. Translating it yields CASSSPGTGELFF.

The chain is built from TRBV7-8 and TRBJ2-5; a possible D gene is TRBD1 (6 bases). The length of the CDR3 is 17 residues. The germline V gene encodes CDR1 SGHVS and CDR2 FQNEAQ. Trimming took off 5 bases at V and 0 bases at J, with 19 bases between the two ends. In DNA, the CDR3 is TGTGCCAGCAGCATTAGCAGGGGCCGAAGCCACCAAGAGACCCAGTACTTC. Its protein product is CASSISRGRSHQETQYF.

V is TRBV30 and J is TRBJ2-3; a weak D match, TRBD2 (6 bases). CDR1 and CDR2 from the germline V gene are GTSNPN and SVGIG (reference sequence). Trimming shortened V by 0 bases and J by 6 bases, and 7 bases separated the two germline ends. This CDR3 region has 12 residues. The CDR3 bases are TGTGCCTGGAGTGTACGGGAGGATACGCAGTATTTT. Protein product: CAWSVREDTQYF.

This clonotype was picked up a small number of times. This sequence joins TRBV7-9 and TRBJ1-2, with D possibly matching TRBD1 (5 bases). Trimming took 5 bases from V and 6 from J, leaving 13 bases between them. The CDR3 extends over 13 amino acids. Per the germline V gene, CDR1 is SEHNR and CDR2 is FQNEAQ (reference sequence). CDR3 in DNA: TGTGCCAGCAGCCCGATCTGGGGGGATGGCTACACCTTC. Translating it yields CASSPIWGDGYTF. Combining the CDR3 with reference TRBV7-9 and TRBJ1-2 gives the whole variable domain DTGVSQNPRHKITKRGQNVTFRCDPISEHNRLYWYRQTLGQGPEFLTYFQNEAQLEKSRLLSDRFSAERPKGSFSTLEIQRTEQGDSAMYLCASSPIWGDGYTFGSGTRLTVV.

V and J are TRBV2 and TRBJ1-5; D call uncertain. CDR1 is SNHLY and CDR2 is FYNNEI in the germline V gene. The V gene lost 3 bases and the J gene lost 1 base, with 10 bases spanning the gap. This CDR3 is built from 15 residues. CDR3 amino acids: CASSDRAQSNQPQHF. The DNA for the CDR3 is TGTGCCAGCAGTGATCGGGCCCAGAGCAATCAGCCCCAGCATTTT.

The chain recombines TRBV20-1 with TRBJ1-2; D remains ambiguous. Deletions cut 0 bases from V and 2 bases from J, with 10 bases between. CDR1 is DFQATT and CDR2 is SNEGSKA in the germline V gene (reference sequence). The CDR3 extends over 14 amino acids. This CDR3 reads CSARDQVGNYGYTF. The CDR3 nucleotides are TGCAGTGCTAGAGATCAGGTGGGGAACTATGGCTACACCTTC.

The chain links TRBV28 to TRBJ1-5; D remains ambiguous. The CDR3 totals 15 residues. In germline, CDR1 is MDHEN, CDR2 SYDVKM. Trimming stripped 2 bases from V and 7 bases from J, with 15 bases between. In DNA form, the CDR3 reads TGTGCCAGCAGTTTAGCCAGGATATTCGGGCAGCCCCAGCATTTT. As protein: CASSLARIFGQPQHF.

The chain recombines TRBV7-9 with TRBJ2-7; the D call may be TRBD1 or TRBD2 (5 bases each). Germline-derived CDR1 and CDR2 are SEHNR and FQNEAQ (reference sequence). V gave up 7 bases and J gave up 3 bases, with 16 bases separating them. This CDR3 is built from 14 residues. The CDR3 reads CASILWDQYYEQYF. Written as DNA, the CDR3 is TGTGCCAGCATCCTTTGGGACCAGTACTACGAGCAGTACTTC.

As for this clonotype: At one end, the junction sequence differs from germline, possibly due to a read error. The chain couples TRBV10-3 to TRBJ1-2; TRBD1 might be the D (6 bases). Germline V CDR1 and CDR2: ENHRY, SYGVKD. CDR3 length: 13 residues. This CDR3 is CASSVGQNYGYTF. CDR3 sequence (DNA): TGTGCCAGCAGTGTGGGACAAAATTATGGCTACACCTTC.

The chain is built from TRBV30 and TRBJ2-5; no clear D gene. Germline CDR1 GTSNPN, CDR2 SVGIG (reference sequence). The CDR3 is 11 amino acids. The V end was cut by 1 base, the J end by 4 bases, with 4 bases between. CDR3 region: CAWSARETQYF. In nucleotides, the CDR3 is TGTGCCTGGAGTGCAAGAGAGACCCAGTACTTC.

This clonotype has more than one count but fewer than ten. The V gene is TRBV7-3, the J gene TRBJ2-2; weak D call: TRBD2 (5 bases). This CDR3 comprises 15 residues. Trimming removed 5 bases at V and 7 bases at J, with 17 bases between. The germline V gene encodes CDR1 SGHTA and CDR2 FQGTGA. CDR3 coding DNA: TGTGCCAGCAGCCTAGGGCTACCCGGGAACGGGGAGCTGTTTTTT. Protein: CASSLGLPGNGELFF. The full variable domain, in which reference TRBV7-3 and TRBJ2-2 provide the parts outside the CDR3, is GAGVSQTPSNKVTEKGKYVELRCDPISGHTALYWYRQSLGQGPEFLIYFQGTGAADDSGLPNDRFFAVRPEGSVSTLKIQRTERGDSAVYLCASSLGLPGNGELFFGEGSRLTVL.

This clonotype was seen a handful of times. CDR3 loop: CASSRPLGNYGYTF. The CDR3 nucleotides are TGTGCCAGTAGTCGGCCCCTCGGAAACTATGGCTACACCTTC. The chain uses TRBV19 and TRBJ1-2; no reliable D call. Germline values: CDR1 LNHDA, CDR2 SQIVND (reference sequence). The V end was cut by 5 bases, the J end by 2 bases, with 12 bases between. This CDR3 spans 14 amino acids.

There are a few counts of this clonotype. The chain has TRBV20-1 and TRBJ1-5, with D possibly being TRBD1 (5 bases). V was pared by 5 bases and J by 4 bases, with 9 bases between. CDR1 is DFQATT and CDR2 is SNEGSKA in the germline V gene (reference sequence). This CDR3 is built from 12 residues. The CDR3 DNA follows: TGCAGTGCTCGACAGTCGAATCAGCCCCAGCATTTT. Amino acids: CSARQSNQPQHF.

The chain is built from TRBV18 and TRBJ2-7, with 8 bases that match TRBD2. V gave up 1 base and J gave up 4 bases; unmatched junction bases: 3. CDR3 length: 14 residues. The germline CDR1 and CDR2 sequences are KGHSH and LQKENI. CDR3 in amino acids: CASSPQRELYEQYF. CDR3 nucleotides: TGTGCCAGCTCACCACAGCGGGAGCTGTACGAGCAGTACTTC.